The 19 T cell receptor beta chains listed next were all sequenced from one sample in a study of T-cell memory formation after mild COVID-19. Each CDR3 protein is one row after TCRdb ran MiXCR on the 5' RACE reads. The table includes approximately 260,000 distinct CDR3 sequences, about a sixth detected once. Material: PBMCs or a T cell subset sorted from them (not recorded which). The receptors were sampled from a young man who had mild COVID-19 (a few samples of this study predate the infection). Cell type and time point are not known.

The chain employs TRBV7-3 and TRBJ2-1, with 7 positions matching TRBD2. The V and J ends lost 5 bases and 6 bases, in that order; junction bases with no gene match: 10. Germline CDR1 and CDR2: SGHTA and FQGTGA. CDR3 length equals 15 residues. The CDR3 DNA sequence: TGTGCCAGCAGCCAAGGGGCTAGCGGAAGCAATGAGCAGTTCTTC. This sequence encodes CASSQGASGSNEQFF. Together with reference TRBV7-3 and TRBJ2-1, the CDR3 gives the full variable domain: GAGVSQTPSNKVTEKGKYVELRCDPISGHTALYWYRQSLGQGPEFLIYFQGTGAADDSGLPNDRFFAVRPEGSVSTLKIQRTERGDSAVYLCASSQGASGSNEQFFGPGTRLTVL.

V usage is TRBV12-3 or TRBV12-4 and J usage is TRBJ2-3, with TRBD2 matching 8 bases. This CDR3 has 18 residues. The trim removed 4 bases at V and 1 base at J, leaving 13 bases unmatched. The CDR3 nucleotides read TGTGCCAGCAGTTCCATTTTGACTAGCGCCGTGGGCACAGATACGCAGTATTTT. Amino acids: CASSSILTSAVGTDTQYF.

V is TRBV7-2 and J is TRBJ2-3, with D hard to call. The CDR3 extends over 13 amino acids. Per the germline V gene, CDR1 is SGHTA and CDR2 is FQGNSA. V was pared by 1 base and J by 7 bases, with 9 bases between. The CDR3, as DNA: TGTGCCAGCAGCTTAGAGACTGGCAATACGCAGTATTTT. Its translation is CASSLETGNTQYF.

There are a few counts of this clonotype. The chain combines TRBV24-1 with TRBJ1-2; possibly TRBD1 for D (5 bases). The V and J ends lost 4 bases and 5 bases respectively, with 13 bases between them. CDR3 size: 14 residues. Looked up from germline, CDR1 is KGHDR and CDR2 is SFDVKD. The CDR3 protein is CATSDGTASYGYTF. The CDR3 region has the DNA TGTGCCACCAGTGACGGGACGGCGAGTTATGGCTACACCTTC.

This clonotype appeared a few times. The CDR3 here is CASSDGTSGVSQYF. The CDR3 region has the DNA TGTGCCAGCAGCGACGGGACTAGTGGGGTGTCCCAGTACTTC. The J gene is TRBJ2-5, the V gene TRBV7-2, with TRBD2 matching 8 bases. The V gene end was trimmed by 5 bases and the J gene end by 9 bases; junction bases not matched to a gene: 11. The germline V gene encodes CDR1 SGHTA and CDR2 FQGNSA. The CDR3 consists of 14 residues.

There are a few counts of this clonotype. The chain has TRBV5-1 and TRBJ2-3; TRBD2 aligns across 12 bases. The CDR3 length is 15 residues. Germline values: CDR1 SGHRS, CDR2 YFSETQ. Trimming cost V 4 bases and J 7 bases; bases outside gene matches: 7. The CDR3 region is CASSLTSGGSYTQYF. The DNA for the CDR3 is TGCGCCAGCAGCCTAACTAGCGGGGGGTCCTATACGCAGTATTTT.

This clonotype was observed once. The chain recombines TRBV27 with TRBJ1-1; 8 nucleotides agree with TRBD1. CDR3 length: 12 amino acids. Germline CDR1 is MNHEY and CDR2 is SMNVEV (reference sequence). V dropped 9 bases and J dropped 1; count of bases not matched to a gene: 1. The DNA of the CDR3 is TGTGCCAGTCAGGGGGCGAACACTGAAGCTTTCTTT. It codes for CASQGANTEAFF.

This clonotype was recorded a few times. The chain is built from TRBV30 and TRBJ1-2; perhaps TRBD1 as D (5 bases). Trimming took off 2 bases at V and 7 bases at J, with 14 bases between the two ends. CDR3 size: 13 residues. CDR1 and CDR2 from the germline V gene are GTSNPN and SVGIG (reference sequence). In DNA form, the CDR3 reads TGTGCCTGGAGTTCCTCCAGGGTTTTTGGCTACACCTTC. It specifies CAWSSSRVFGYTF.

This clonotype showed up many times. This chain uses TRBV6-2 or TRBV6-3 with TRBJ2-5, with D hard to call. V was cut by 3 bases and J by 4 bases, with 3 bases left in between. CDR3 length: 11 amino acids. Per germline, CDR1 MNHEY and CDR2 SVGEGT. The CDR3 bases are TGTGCCAGCAGTTATTCAGAGACCCAGTACTTC. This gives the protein CASSYSETQYF.

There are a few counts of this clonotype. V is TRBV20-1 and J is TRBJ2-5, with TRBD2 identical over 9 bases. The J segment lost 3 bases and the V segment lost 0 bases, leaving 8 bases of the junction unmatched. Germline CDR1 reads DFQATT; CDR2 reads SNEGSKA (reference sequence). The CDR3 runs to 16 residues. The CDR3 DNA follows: TGCAGTGCTAGAGATCCGAGCGGGGGGAAGAAAGAGACCCAGTACTTC. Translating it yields CSARDPSGGKKETQYF.

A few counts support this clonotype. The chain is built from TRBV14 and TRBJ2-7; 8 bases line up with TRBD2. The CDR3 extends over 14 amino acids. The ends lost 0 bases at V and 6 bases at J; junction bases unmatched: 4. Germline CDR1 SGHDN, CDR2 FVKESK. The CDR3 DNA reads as TGTGCCAGCAGCCAAGAACACGGGAGGGGCGAGCAGTACGTC. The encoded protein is CASSQEHGRGEQYV.

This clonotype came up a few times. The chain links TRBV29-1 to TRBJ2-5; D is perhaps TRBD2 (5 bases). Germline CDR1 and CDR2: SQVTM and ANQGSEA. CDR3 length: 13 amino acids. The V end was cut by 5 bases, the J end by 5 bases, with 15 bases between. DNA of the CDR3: TGCAGCGTTAGAGAGGGCGTAGTGGAGACCCAGTACTTC. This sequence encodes CSVREGVVETQYF.

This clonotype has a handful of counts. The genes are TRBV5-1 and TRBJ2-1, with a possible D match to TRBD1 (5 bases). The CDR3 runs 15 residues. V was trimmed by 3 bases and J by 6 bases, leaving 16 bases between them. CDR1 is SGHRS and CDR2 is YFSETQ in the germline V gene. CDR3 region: CASSSIPDRFNEQFF. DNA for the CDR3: TGCGCCAGCAGCTCTATCCCAGACAGATTCAATGAGCAGTTCTTC.

The CDR3 region is CASSPRVGISYEQYF. The CDR3 nucleotides read TGCGCCAGCAGCCCTCGTGTGGGCATCTCCTACGAGCAGTACTTC. J is TRBJ2-7 and V is TRBV5-1, with D uncertain. The CDR3 covers 15 residues. CDR1 SGHRS and CDR2 YFSETQ come from the germline V gene. Trimming pared 4 bases from V and 0 bases from J, leaving 14 bases between.

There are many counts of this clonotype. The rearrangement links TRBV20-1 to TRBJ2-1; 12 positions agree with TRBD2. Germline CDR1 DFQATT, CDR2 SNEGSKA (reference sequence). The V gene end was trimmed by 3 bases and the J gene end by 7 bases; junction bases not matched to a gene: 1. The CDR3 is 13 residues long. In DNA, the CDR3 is TGCAGTGCTAGTGGACTAGCGGGGAATGAGCAGTTCTTC. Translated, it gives CSASGLAGNEQFF.

The CDR3 DNA follows: TGTGCCAGCGGACAGGACGGATACTCTGGAAACACCATATATTTT. It specifies CASGQDGYSGNTIYF. This chain uses TRBV6-5 with TRBJ1-3; TRBD1 matches 7 bases. The CDR3 has 15 amino acids. CDR1 is MNHEY, CDR2 SVGAGI, per germline. The junction had 7 bases not matched to a gene; V was cut back by 8 bases and J by 0 bases.

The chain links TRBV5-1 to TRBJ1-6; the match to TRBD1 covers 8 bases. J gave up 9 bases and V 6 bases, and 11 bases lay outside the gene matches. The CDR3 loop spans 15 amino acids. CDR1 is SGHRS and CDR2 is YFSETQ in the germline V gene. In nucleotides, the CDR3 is TGCGCCAGCAAGCTAGGGACAGGCCTGGGTTCACCCCTCCACTTT. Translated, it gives CASKLGTGLGSPLHF.

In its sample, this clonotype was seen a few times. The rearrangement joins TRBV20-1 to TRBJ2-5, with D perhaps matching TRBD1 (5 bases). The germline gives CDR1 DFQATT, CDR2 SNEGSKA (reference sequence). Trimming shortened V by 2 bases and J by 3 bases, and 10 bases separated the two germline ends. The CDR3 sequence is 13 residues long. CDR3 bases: TGCAGTGCTAGACAGGGCGGAGAAGAGACCCAGTACTTC. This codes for CSARQGGEETQYF.

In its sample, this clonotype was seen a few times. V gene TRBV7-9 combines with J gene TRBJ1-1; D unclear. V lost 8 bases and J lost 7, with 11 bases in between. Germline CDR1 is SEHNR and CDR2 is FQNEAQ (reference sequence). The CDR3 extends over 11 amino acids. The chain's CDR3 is CASSPPYEAFF. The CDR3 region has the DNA TGTGCCAGCTCCCCCCCTTATGAAGCTTTCTTT. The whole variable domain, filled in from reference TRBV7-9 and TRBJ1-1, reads DTGVSQNPRHKITKRGQNVTFRCDPISEHNRLYWYRQTLGQGPEFLTYFQNEAQLEKSRLLSDRFSAERPKGSFSTLEIQRTEQGDSAMYLCASSPPYEAFFGQGTRLTVV.